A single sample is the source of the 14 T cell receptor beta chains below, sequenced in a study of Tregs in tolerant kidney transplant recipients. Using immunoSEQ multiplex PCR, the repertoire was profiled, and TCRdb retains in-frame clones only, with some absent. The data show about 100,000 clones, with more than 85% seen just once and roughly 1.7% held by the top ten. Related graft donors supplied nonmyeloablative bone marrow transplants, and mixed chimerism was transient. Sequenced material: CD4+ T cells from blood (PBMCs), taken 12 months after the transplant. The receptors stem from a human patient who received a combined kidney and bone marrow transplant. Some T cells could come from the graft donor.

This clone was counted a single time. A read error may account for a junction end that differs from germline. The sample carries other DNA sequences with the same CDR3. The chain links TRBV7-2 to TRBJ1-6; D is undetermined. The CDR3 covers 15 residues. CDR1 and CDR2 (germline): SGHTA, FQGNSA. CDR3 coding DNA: TGTGCCAGCAGCTCCCGGGAACGCTATAATTCCCCCCTCCACTTT. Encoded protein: CASSSRERYNSPLHF.

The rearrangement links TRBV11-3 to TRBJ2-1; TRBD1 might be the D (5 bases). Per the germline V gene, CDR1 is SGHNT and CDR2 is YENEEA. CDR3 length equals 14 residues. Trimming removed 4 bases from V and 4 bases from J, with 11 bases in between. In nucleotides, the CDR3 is TGTGCCAGCAGCTCACAGGACAATTACAATGAGCAGTTCTTC. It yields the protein CASSSQDNYNEQFF.

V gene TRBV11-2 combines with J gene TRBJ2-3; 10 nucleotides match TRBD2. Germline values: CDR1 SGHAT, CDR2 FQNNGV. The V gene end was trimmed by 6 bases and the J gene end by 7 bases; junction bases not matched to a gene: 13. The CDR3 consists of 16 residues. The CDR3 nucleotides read TGTGCCAGCAGACCAAGCGGGAGGGCCGGTCGGAATACGCAGTATTTT. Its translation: CASRPSGRAGRNTQYF.

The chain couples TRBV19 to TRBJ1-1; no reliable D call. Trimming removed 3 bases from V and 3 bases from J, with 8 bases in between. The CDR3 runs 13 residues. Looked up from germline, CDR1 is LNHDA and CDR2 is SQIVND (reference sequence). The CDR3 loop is CASSIDKDTEAFF. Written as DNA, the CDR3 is TGTGCCAGTAGTATTGACAAAGACACTGAAGCTTTCTTT. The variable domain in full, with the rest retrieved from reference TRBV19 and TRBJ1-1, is DGGITQSPKYLFRKEGQNVTLSCEQNLNHDAMYWYRQDPGQGLRLIYYSQIVNDFQKGDIAEGYSVSREKKESFPLTVTSAQKNPTAFYLCASSIDKDTEAFFGQGTRLTVV.

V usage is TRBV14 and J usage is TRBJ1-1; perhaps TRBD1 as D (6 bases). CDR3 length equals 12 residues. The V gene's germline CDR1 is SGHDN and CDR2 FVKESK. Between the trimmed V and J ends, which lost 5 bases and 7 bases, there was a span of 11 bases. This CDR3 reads CASSEQGVEAFF. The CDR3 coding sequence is TGTGCCAGCAGCGAACAGGGAGTTGAAGCTTTCTTT.

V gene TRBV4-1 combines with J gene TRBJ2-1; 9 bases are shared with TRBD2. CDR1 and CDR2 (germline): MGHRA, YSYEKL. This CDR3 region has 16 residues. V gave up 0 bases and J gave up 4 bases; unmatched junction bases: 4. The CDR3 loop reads CASSQEERGAYNEQFF. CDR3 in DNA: TGCGCCAGCAGCCAAGAGGAGCGGGGGGCGTACAATGAGCAGTTCTTC.

CDR3 region: CASSHWREPYEQYF. CDR3 in DNA: TGTGCCAGCAGCCACTGGCGGGAGCCCTACGAGCAGTACTTC. The chain joins TRBV7-6 to TRBJ2-7; 7 positions agree with TRBD2. Unmatched junction bases numbered 6, after V lost 5 bases and J lost 2 bases. Germline values: CDR1 SGHVS, CDR2 FNYEAQ. The CDR3 is 14 amino acids.

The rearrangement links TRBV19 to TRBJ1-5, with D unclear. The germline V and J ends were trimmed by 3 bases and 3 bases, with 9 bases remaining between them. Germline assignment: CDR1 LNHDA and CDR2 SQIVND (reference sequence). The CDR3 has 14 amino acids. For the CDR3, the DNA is TGTGCCAGTAGTATCTCAAGCTACAATCAGCCCCAGCATTTT. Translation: CASSISSYNQPQHF.

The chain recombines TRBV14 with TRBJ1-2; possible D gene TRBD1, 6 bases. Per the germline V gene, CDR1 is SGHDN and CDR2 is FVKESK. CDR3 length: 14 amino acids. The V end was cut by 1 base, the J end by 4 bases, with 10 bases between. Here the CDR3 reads CASSQAGHLYGYTF. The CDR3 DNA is TGTGCCAGCAGCCAAGCGGGACACCTCTATGGCTACACCTTC. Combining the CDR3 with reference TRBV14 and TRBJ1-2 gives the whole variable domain EAGVTQFPSHSVIEKGQTVTLRCDPISGHDNLYWYRRVMGKEIKFLLHFVKESKQDESGMPNNRFLAERTGGTYSTLKVQPAELEDSGVYFCASSQAGHLYGYTFGSGTRLTVV.

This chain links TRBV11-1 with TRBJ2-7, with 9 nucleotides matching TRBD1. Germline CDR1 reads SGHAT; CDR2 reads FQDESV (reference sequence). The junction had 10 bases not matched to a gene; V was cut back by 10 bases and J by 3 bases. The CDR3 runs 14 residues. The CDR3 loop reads CATSRDREGYEQYF. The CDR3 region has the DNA TGTGCCACTAGCCGGGACAGGGAGGGCTACGAGCAGTACTTC.

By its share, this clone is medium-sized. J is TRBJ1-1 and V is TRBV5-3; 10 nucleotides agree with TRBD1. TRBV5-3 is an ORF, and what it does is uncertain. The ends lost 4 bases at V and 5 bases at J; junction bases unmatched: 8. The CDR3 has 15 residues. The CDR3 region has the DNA TGTGCCAGAAGCAAAAGGACAGGGGGTGTAACTGAAGCTTTCTTT. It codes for CARSKRTGGVTEAFF.

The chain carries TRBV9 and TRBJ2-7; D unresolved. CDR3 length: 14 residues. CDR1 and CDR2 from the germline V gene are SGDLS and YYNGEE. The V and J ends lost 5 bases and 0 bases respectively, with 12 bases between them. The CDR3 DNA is TGTGCCAGCAGTTCAGGCCCTGGCTCCTACGAGCAGTACTTC. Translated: CASSSGPGSYEQYF.

The CDR3 loop reads CASGLAILDRPGTENYGYTF. The DNA of the CDR3 is TGTGCTAGTGGTTTGGCGATACTAGATCGTCCCGGGACAGAGAACTATGGCTACACCTTC. The chain has TRBV12-5 and TRBJ1-2; TRBD1 matches at 7 bases. The CDR3 loop spans 20 amino acids. Germline CDR1 LGHNT, CDR2 FRNRAP. V lost 1 base and J lost 2; bases outside the gene matches: 19. The full variable domain, completed using reference TRBV12-5 and TRBJ1-2, is DARVTQTPRHKVTEMGQEVTMRCQPILGHNTVFWYRQTMMQGLELLAYFRNRAPLDDSGMPKDRFSAEMPDATLATLKIQPSEPRDSAVYFCASGLAILDRPGTENYGYTFGSGTRLTVV.

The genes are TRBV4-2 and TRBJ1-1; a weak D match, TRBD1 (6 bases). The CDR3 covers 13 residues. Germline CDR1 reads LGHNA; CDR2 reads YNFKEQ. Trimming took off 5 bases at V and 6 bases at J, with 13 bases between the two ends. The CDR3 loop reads CASSVLTGPEAFF. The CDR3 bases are TGTGCCAGCAGCGTCTTGACAGGCCCTGAAGCTTTCTTT.